This TCR beta chain emerged from a study of blood T cell repertoires in COVID-19. About the study: Nucleic acid was either cDNA or gDNA, and it came from T cells, B-cell-depleted T cells, or PBMCs.

In the original workflow: Counts of nucleated cells, estimated from reference gene primer amplification, were obtained. Sequencing was performed with immunoSEQ multiplex PCR; in TCRdb, only in-frame clones are kept and a portion is missing. V and J calls and clone size are as listed in that table; D and trimming were resolved from the DNA. The repertoire consists of some 700,000 clones, with 75% to 90% occurring once and the leading ten covering under 0.3%. The sequence was obtained from a woman aged 18 to 35 with acute or convalescent COVID-19. The specimen was peripheral blood.

CDR3 in amino acids: CASSQDWDRRGHSPLHF. DNA for the CDR3: TGTGCCAGCAGCCAAGATTGGGACCGGAGGGGGCATTCACCCCTCCACTTT. This chain uses TRBV14 with TRBJ1-6; 7 nucleotides align to TRBD1. CDR3 length equals 17 residues. The V segment lost 0 bases and the J segment 8 bases; nucleotides outside the gene matches: 10. The germline gives CDR1 SGHDN, CDR2 FVKESK. Filled out from reference TRBV14 and TRBJ1-6, the complete variable domain reads EAGVTQFPSHSVIEKGQTVTLRCDPISGHDNLYWYRRVMGKEIKFLLHFVKESKQDESGMPNNRFLAERTGGTYSTLKVQPAELEDSGVYFCASSQDWDRRGHSPLHFGNGTRLTVT.